Listed below are T cell receptor beta chains from one sample, sequenced in a study of blood T cell repertoires in COVID-19. Produced via immunoSEQ multiplex PCR; TCRdb's table is partial and in-frame only. Among 140,000 or so clones listed, approximately 89% were seen once. The material sequenced was peripheral blood. All receptors derive from a human donor in a cohort sampled during active COVID-19. Both conserved end residues are part of each CDR3. A D gene is named only where the DNA matches it firmly. Where a row states a size, it is once, few, many or the class of an expanded clone; other rows omit it.

d_gene: TRBD1; abundance: NA; j_gene: TRBJ1-1; v_gene: TRBV19; CDR3nt: TGTGCCAGTAGTAGACAGGGATTGAACACTGAAGCTTTCTTT; CDR3aa: CASSRQGLNTEAFF
d_gene: NA; abundance: NA; j_gene: TRBJ2-7; v_gene: TRBV5-1; CDR3nt: TGCGCCAGCAGCTTGACAGGTCCCGAGCAGTACTTC; CDR3aa: CASSLTGPEQYF
d_gene: NA; abundance: NA; j_gene: TRBJ1-5; v_gene: TRBV7-9; CDR3nt: TGTGCCAGCAGCTTAGACATTAGCAATCAGCCCCAGCATTTT; CDR3aa: CASSLDISNQPQHF
d_gene: TRBD1; abundance: NA; j_gene: TRBJ1-2; v_gene: TRBV4-2; CDR3nt: TGTGCCAGCAGCCAAGATGAGGACAGGGGTGGCTACACCTTC; CDR3aa: CASSQDEDRGGYTF
d_gene: NA; abundance: NA; j_gene: TRBJ1-2; v_gene: TRBV7-2; CDR3nt: TGTGCCAGCAGCTTATACCTGGACAGACAACTCTATGGCTACACCTTC; CDR3aa: CASSLYLDRQLYGYTF
d_gene: NA; abundance: once; j_gene: TRBJ1-1; v_gene: TRBV5-4; CDR3nt: TGTGCCAGCAGCCCGGGGACATCGGCCCTAGGGACTGAAGCTTTCTTT; CDR3aa: CASSPGTSALGTEAFF
d_gene: NA; abundance: NA; j_gene: TRBJ1-4; v_gene: TRBV5-8; CDR3nt: TGTGCCAGCAGCTTTACCCGGGGTAGTCCTAATGAAAAACTGTTTTTT; CDR3aa: CASSFTRGSPNEKLFF
d_gene: TRBD2; abundance: NA; j_gene: TRBJ2-4; v_gene: TRBV7-3; CDR3nt: TGTGCCAGCAGCCCTAGCGGGGGGGCCAAAAACATTCAGTACTTC; CDR3aa: CASSPSGGAKNIQYF
d_gene: TRBD2; abundance: once; j_gene: TRBJ2-1; v_gene: TRBV19; CDR3nt: TGTGCCACCCAGACTAGCGGGTCCTACAATGAGCAGTTCTTC; CDR3aa: CATQTSGSYNEQFF
d_gene: NA; abundance: NA; j_gene: TRBJ2-5; v_gene: TRBV3-1/TRBV3-2; CDR3nt: TGTGCCAGCAGCCCAGTGGGAGCGCTTGGGGAGACCCAGTACTTC; CDR3aa: CASSPVGALGETQYF
d_gene: TRBD1; abundance: NA; j_gene: TRBJ2-2; v_gene: TRBV3-1/TRBV3-2; CDR3nt: TGTGCCAGCAGCTACGGACAGGGAAACACCGGGGAGCTGTTTTTT; CDR3aa: CASSYGQGNTGELFF
d_gene: TRBD2; abundance: NA; j_gene: TRBJ2-1; v_gene: TRBV11-2; CDR3nt: TGTGCCAGCAGCTTAGATTGGACTAGAAATGAGCAGTTCTTC; CDR3aa: CASSLDWTRNEQFF
d_gene: TRBD2; abundance: NA; j_gene: TRBJ2-3; v_gene: TRBV27; CDR3nt: TGTGCCAGCAGTTTATCCCCCGGGGGGGGCACAGATACGCAGTATTTT; CDR3aa: CASSLSPGGGTDTQYF
d_gene: NA; abundance: NA; j_gene: TRBJ1-2; v_gene: TRBV9; CDR3nt: TGTGCCAGCAGCGGATCAGGGGCGGAGGACCCCTATGGCTACACCTTC; CDR3aa: CASSGSGAEDPYGYTF
d_gene: NA; abundance: NA; j_gene: TRBJ2-3; v_gene: TRBV18; CDR3nt: TGTGCCAGCTCACCCGGACAGCCCACAGATACGCAGTATTTT; CDR3aa: CASSPGQPTDTQYF
d_gene: NA; abundance: NA; j_gene: TRBJ1-2; v_gene: TRBV7-9; CDR3nt: TGTGCCAGCAGCTTAGTGGACAGAAACTATGGCTACACCTTC; CDR3aa: CASSLVDRNYGYTF
d_gene: TRBD1; abundance: once; j_gene: TRBJ2-3; v_gene: TRBV29-1; CDR3nt: TGCAGCGCAAAGGACGGGACAGGGGCCGATACGCAGTATTTT; CDR3aa: CSAKDGTGADTQYF
d_gene: NA; abundance: NA; j_gene: TRBJ1-2; v_gene: TRBV6-6; CDR3nt: TGTGCCAGCGTGGTGGACAACGCGATTGGCTACACCTTC; CDR3aa: CASVVDNAIGYTF
d_gene: TRBD1; abundance: NA; j_gene: TRBJ1-4; v_gene: TRBV2; CDR3nt: TGTGCCAGCAGTGAACGACCGGGACAGTCCACTCTTAATGAAAAACTGTTTTTT; CDR3aa: CASSERPGQSTLNEKLFF
d_gene: NA; abundance: NA; j_gene: TRBJ1-1; v_gene: TRBV10-1; CDR3nt: TGCGCCAGCAGTGGGGGGCGACGGACTGAAGCTTTCTTT; CDR3aa: CASSGGRRTEAFF
d_gene: NA; abundance: NA; j_gene: TRBJ2-5; v_gene: TRBV5-1; CDR3nt: TGCGCCAGCAGCTTGGATAGCCAAGAGACCCAGTACTTC; CDR3aa: CASSLDSQETQYF
d_gene: NA; abundance: NA; j_gene: TRBJ2-1; v_gene: TRBV7-7; CDR3nt: TGTGCCAGCAGCCGCTCCGTGGAGCTCAATGAGCAGTTCTTC; CDR3aa: CASSRSVELNEQFF
d_gene: NA; abundance: NA; j_gene: TRBJ2-5; v_gene: TRBV7-2; CDR3nt: TGTGCCAGCAGCTTCCAACAGGGTGGTGGGGAGACCCAGTACTTC; CDR3aa: CASSFQQGGGETQYF
d_gene: TRBD1; abundance: NA; j_gene: TRBJ2-3; v_gene: TRBV5-8; CDR3nt: TGTGCCAGCAGCATTGGACAGGGGGAGACAGATACGCAGTATTTT; CDR3aa: CASSIGQGETDTQYF
d_gene: NA; abundance: NA; j_gene: TRBJ1-4; v_gene: TRBV6-1; CDR3nt: TGTGCCAGCAGTGAAGGCTTTGAGGGGGAGGGTGAAAAACTGTTTTTT; CDR3aa: CASSEGFEGEGEKLFF
d_gene: NA; abundance: NA; j_gene: TRBJ1-2; v_gene: TRBV5-1; CDR3nt: TGCGCCAGCAGCCGATTGATTGGGGAGTACTATGGCTACACCTTC; CDR3aa: CASSRLIGEYYGYTF
d_gene: TRBD1; abundance: NA; j_gene: TRBJ2-5; v_gene: TRBV7-9; CDR3nt: TGTGCCAGCAGCTTAGGACAGGGGGTACAAGAGACCCAGTACTTC; CDR3aa: CASSLGQGVQETQYF
d_gene: TRBD1; abundance: NA; j_gene: TRBJ1-2; v_gene: TRBV3-1/TRBV3-2; CDR3nt: TGTGCCAGCAGCCGAGACAGGGGGCGATCCTATGGCTACACCTTC; CDR3aa: CASSRDRGRSYGYTF
d_gene: NA; abundance: NA; j_gene: TRBJ2-7; v_gene: TRBV19; CDR3nt: TGTGCCAGTAGCAGGTCAACAGGGAACTACGAGCAGTACTTC; CDR3aa: CASSRSTGNYEQYF
d_gene: NA; abundance: NA; j_gene: TRBJ1-4; v_gene: TRBV19; CDR3nt: TGTGCCAGTAGTAAGGCGACAGGCCGACTGTTTTTT; CDR3aa: CASSKATGRLFF
d_gene: TRBD1; abundance: NA; j_gene: TRBJ1-2; v_gene: TRBV6-6; CDR3nt: TGTGCCAGCAGCTCCGGGACAGGGGGCATCGGCTACACCTTC; CDR3aa: CASSSGTGGIGYTF
d_gene: NA; abundance: NA; j_gene: TRBJ2-5; v_gene: TRBV2; CDR3nt: TGTGCCAGCAGCAGAAATGGGGAGGGGGTCGGGGCCCAGTACTTC; CDR3aa: CASSRNGEGVGAQYF
d_gene: TRBD1; abundance: many; j_gene: TRBJ1-3; v_gene: TRBV6-5; CDR3nt: TGTGCCAGCAGAGGACAGGGAAACTCTGGAAACACCATATATTTT; CDR3aa: CASRGQGNSGNTIYF
d_gene: NA; abundance: NA; j_gene: TRBJ2-3; v_gene: TRBV27; CDR3nt: TGTGCCAGCAGTTTTGGGGGGAGTATGGATACGCAGTATTTT; CDR3aa: CASSFGGSMDTQYF
d_gene: NA; abundance: NA; j_gene: TRBJ1-2; v_gene: TRBV18; CDR3nt: TGTGCCAGCTCGACCAGTAGGAACCGGGTAGCTAACTATGGCTACACCTTC; CDR3aa: CASSTSRNRVANYGYTF
d_gene: NA; abundance: NA; j_gene: TRBJ2-3; v_gene: TRBV5-1; CDR3nt: TGCGCCAGCAGCTTGTACAGGGCGAACACAGATACGCAGTATTTT; CDR3aa: CASSLYRANTDTQYF
d_gene: TRBD1; abundance: NA; j_gene: TRBJ1-6; v_gene: TRBV5-1; CDR3nt: TGCGCCAGCAGCGTCCAGGGGGATCCGCCCCTCCACTTT; CDR3aa: CASSVQGDPPLHF
d_gene: NA; abundance: NA; j_gene: TRBJ2-1; v_gene: TRBV12-3/TRBV12-4; CDR3nt: TGTGCCAGCAGTTTACTAGCCTACAATGAGCAGTTCTTC; CDR3aa: CASSLLAYNEQFF
d_gene: NA; abundance: NA; j_gene: TRBJ1-1; v_gene: TRBV7-9; CDR3nt: TGTGCCAGCAGTCTCGACGGACTTGAAGCTTTCTTT; CDR3aa: CASSLDGLEAFF
d_gene: TRBD1; abundance: NA; j_gene: TRBJ2-5; v_gene: TRBV18; CDR3nt: TGTGCCAGCTCACACAGGGGGCGCGGAGAGACCCAGTACTTC; CDR3aa: CASSHRGRGETQYF
d_gene: TRBD2; abundance: NA; j_gene: TRBJ2-1; v_gene: TRBV5-1; CDR3nt: TGCGCCAGCAGCTTCAGACTAGCGGGGGGATGGGAGCAGTTCTTC; CDR3aa: CASSFRLAGGWEQFF
d_gene: NA; abundance: NA; j_gene: TRBJ2-2; v_gene: TRBV5-4; CDR3nt: TGTGCCAGCAGCTTGGCAGGGGAGCTGTTTTTT; CDR3aa: CASSLAGELFF
d_gene: TRBD2; abundance: once; j_gene: TRBJ2-1; v_gene: TRBV10-3; CDR3nt: TGTGCCATCAGTGAGGGGCTAGCGGGGTATCATGAGCAGTTCTTC; CDR3aa: CAISEGLAGYHEQFF
d_gene: TRBD2; abundance: NA; j_gene: TRBJ2-1; v_gene: TRBV7-9; CDR3nt: TGTGCCAGCAGCTTAGGGAGACTAGCGGGGTTATACAATGAGCAGTTCTTC; CDR3aa: CASSLGRLAGLYNEQFF
d_gene: NA; abundance: NA; j_gene: TRBJ1-4; v_gene: TRBV7-8; CDR3nt: TGTGCCAGCAGCTTTAACGACAGGAGGGAAAAACTGTTTTTT; CDR3aa: CASSFNDRREKLFF
d_gene: TRBD2; abundance: NA; j_gene: TRBJ2-1; v_gene: TRBV5-4; CDR3nt: TGTGCCACCAGTACTAAAGCGGGGGGCCAGAGTGAGCAGTTCTTC; CDR3aa: CATSTKAGGQSEQFF
d_gene: NA; abundance: NA; j_gene: TRBJ2-3; v_gene: TRBV9; CDR3nt: TGTGCCAGCAGCCAACAGGGTTTGTTCCTCACAGATACGCAGTATTTT; CDR3aa: CASSQQGLFLTDTQYF
d_gene: TRBD1; abundance: once; j_gene: TRBJ2-6; v_gene: TRBV5-8; CDR3nt: TGTGCCAGCAGCTCACGACTGACAGGGGTTGGGGCCAACGTCCTGACTTTC; CDR3aa: CASSSRLTGVGANVLTF
d_gene: TRBD1; abundance: NA; j_gene: TRBJ2-7; v_gene: TRBV4-1; CDR3nt: TGCGCCAGCAGCCACGGGACAGGCCAATACGAGCAGTACTTC; CDR3aa: CASSHGTGQYEQYF